This T cell receptor (beta chain) was documented in a study of shared clonotypes between healthy human individuals. Assay execution took place at the deep level. The repertoire was sequenced with immunoSEQ multiplex PCR; TCRdb's copy has only in-frame clones and lacks some. This table has 1,500,000 or so clones, roughly 97% appearing once. The sample taken for sequencing was naive CD4+ T cells sorted from blood. Subset noted: CD45RA+ positively selected. The sequence was obtained from a man under 40 in good health.

The CDR3 spells CASSLRETNQPQHF. The CDR3 nucleotides are TGTGCCAGCAGCTTAAGGGAAACAAATCAGCCCCAGCATTTT. The chain joins TRBV7-8 to TRBJ1-5; D not certain. The CDR3 covers 14 residues. Per the germline V gene, CDR1 is SGHVS and CDR2 is FQNEAQ. Trimming pared 2 bases from V and 4 bases from J, leaving 9 bases between.